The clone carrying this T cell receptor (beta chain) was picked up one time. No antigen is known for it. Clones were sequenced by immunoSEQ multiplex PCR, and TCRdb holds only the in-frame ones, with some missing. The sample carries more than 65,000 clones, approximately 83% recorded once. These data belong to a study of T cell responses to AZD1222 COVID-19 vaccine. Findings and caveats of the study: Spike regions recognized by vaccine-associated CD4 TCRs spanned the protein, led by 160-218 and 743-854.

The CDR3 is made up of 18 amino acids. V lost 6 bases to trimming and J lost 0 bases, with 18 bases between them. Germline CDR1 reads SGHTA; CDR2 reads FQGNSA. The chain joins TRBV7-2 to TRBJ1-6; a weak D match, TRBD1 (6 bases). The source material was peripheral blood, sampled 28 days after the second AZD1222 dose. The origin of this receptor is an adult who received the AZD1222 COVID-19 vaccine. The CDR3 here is CASRAAGTQSSYNSPLHF. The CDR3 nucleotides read TGTGCCAGCAGGGCCGCCGGGACACAGAGCTCCTATAATTCACCCCTCCACTTT.